The following is a T cell receptor beta chain sequence with its context. One end of the junction does not line up with germline, which may come from a read error. A second PCR, run for roughly 7 to 11 cycles, used a sample-barcoded 5' primer plus a J-beta primer mix. The template-switch adaptor was a 5' adaptor with 12 random nucleotides. It tagged each cDNA molecule. TCRdb used MiXCR to reprocess the 5' RACE reads, holding one entry per CDR3 protein. The sample shows 500,000 to 650,000 distinct CDR3 sequences, about 27% of them seen only once. The data originate from a study of blood T cells in healthy people across ages. The donors, aged roughly 6 to 90, were healthy Caucasians from Russia. Germline CDR1 is SGDLS and CDR2 is YYNGEE. The CDR3 extends over 14 amino acids. These same data were also listed under a study on T cells of mothers and their children. As that report states: In both related and unrelated pairs, TCR recombination output is shaped similarly by thymic selection.

The receptor was derived from a boy between 2 and 10 years old in good health. Sequencing was carried out using blood. The V call is TRBV9, the J call TRBJ1-4; 7 bases align to TRBD1. The CDR3 here is CASSVGQGREELFF. The CDR3 DNA follows: TGTGCCAGCAGCGTAGGACAGGGCCGTGAAGAACTGTTTTTT.